The present TCR beta chain was sequenced within a study of cytomegalovirus exposure and HLA in healthy donors. On the study more broadly: Findings of an earlier analysis included over 95 million unique TCR beta sequences from roughly 190 million T cells.

This CDR3 comprises 13 residues. Trimming cost V 5 bases and J 8 bases; bases outside gene matches: 5. Germline CDR1 MNHNY, CDR2 SVGAGI (reference sequence). This clone occurred once. 60 Vbeta and 13 Jbeta primers were used in PCR. Here immunoSEQ multiplex PCR was the method, and the copy in TCRdb shows in-frame clones only, minus some. This sample has tens of thousands of clones, with about 80% found just once. This TCR was sampled from a man aged 50-60 years in good health and CMV-seropositive. Input material: PBMCs. J is TRBJ2-2 and V is TRBV6-6; 7 bases line up with TRBD1. The CDR3 reads CASSPGTAGELFF. DNA for the CDR3: TGTGCCAGCAGTCCAGGGACAGCAGGGGAGCTGTTTTTT.